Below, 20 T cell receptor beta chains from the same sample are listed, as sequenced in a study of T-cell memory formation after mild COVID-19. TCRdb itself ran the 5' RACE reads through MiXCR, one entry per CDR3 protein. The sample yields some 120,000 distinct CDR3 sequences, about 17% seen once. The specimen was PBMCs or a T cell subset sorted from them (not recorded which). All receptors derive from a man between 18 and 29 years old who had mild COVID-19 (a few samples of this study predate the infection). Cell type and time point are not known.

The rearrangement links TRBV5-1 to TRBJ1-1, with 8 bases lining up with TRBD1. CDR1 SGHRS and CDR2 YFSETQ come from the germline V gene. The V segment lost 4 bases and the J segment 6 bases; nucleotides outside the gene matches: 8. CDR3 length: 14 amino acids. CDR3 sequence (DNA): TGCGCCAGCAGCATGCCGGGACAGGTGTCTGAAGCTTTCTTT. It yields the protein CASSMPGQVSEAFF.

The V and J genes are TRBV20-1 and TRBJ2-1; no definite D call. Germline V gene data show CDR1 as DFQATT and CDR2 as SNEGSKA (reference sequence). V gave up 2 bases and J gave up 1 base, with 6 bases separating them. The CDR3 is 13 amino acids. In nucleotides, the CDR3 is TGCAGTGCTAGAAATCCTTCCTACAATGAGCAGTTCTTC. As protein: CSARNPSYNEQFF.

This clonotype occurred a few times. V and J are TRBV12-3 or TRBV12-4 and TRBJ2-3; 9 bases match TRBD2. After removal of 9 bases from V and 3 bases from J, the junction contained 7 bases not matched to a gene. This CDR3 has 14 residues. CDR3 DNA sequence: TGTGCCAGTACCTCAGCGGGGGGTACAGATACGCAGTATTTT. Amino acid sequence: CASTSAGGTDTQYF.

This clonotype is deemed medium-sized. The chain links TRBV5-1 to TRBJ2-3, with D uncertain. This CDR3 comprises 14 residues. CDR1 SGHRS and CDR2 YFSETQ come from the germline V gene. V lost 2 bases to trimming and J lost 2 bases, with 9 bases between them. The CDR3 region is CASSFGSPTDTQYF. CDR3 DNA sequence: TGCGCCAGCAGCTTCGGTAGCCCCACAGATACGCAGTATTTT.

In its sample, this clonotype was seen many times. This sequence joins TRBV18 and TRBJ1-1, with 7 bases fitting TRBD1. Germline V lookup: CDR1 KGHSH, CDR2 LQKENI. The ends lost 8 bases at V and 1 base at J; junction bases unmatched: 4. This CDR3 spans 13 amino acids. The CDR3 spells CASSRDRNTEAFF. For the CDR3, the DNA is TGTGCCAGCAGCCGGGACAGGAACACTGAAGCTTTCTTT.

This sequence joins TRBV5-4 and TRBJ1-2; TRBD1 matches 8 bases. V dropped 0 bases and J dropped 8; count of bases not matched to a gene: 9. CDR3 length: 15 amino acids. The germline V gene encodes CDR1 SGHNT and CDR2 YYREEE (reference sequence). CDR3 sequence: CASSLAGTGVGGYTF. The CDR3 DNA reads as TGTGCCAGCAGCTTGGCCGGGACAGGTGTAGGGGGCTACACCTTC.

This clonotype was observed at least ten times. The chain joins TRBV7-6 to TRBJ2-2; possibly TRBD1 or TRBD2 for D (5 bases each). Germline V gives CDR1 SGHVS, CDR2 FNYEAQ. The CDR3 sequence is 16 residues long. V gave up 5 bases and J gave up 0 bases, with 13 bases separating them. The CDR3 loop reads CASSPGSGTNTGELFF. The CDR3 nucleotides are TGTGCCAGCAGCCCAGGGTCGGGGACGAACACCGGGGAGCTGTTTTTT.

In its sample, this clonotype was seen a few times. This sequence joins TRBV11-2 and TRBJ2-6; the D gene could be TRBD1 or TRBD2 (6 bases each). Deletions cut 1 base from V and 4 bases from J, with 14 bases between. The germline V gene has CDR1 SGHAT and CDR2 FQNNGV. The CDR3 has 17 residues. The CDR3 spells CASSLVRGLLGANVLTF. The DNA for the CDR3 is TGTGCCAGCAGCTTAGTTCGGGGGCTGTTAGGGGCCAACGTCCTGACTTTC.

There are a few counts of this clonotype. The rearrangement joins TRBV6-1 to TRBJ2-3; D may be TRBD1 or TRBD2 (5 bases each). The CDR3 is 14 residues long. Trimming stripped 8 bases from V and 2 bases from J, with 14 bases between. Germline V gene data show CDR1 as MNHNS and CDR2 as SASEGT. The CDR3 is CASRPRGDTDTQYF. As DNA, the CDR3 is TGTGCCAGCCGGCCAAGGGGAGACACAGATACGCAGTATTTT.

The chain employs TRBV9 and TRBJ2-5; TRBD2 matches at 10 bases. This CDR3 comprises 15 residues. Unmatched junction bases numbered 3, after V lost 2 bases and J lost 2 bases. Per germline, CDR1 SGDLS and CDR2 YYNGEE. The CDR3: CASSVASGGQETQYF. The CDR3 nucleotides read TGTGCCAGCAGCGTCGCTAGCGGGGGACAAGAGACCCAGTACTTC.

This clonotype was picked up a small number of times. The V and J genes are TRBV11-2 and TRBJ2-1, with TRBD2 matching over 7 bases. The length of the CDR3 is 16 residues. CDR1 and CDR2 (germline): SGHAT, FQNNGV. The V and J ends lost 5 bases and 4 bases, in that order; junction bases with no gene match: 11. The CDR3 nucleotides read TGTGCCAGCAGCACCCTACTCACGCGGGGGTACAATGAGCAGTTCTTC. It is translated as CASSTLLTRGYNEQFF.

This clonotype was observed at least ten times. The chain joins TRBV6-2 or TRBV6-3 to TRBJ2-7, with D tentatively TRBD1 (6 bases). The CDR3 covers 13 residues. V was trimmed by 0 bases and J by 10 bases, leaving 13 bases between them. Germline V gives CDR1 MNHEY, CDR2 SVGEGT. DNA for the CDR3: TGTGCCAGCAGTTACTCGCAGGGGCGACCACAGTACGTC. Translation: CASSYSQGRPQYV.

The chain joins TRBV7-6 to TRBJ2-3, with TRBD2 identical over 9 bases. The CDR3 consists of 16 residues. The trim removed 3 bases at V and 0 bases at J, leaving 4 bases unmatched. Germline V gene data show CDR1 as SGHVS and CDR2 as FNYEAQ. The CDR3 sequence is CASSFRGGGSTDTQYF. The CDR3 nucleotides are TGTGCCAGCAGCTTTCGCGGGGGGGGTAGCACAGATACGCAGTATTTT. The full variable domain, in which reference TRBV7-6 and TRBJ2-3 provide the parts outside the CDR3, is GAGVSQSPRYKVTKRGQDVALRCDPISGHVSLYWYRQALGQGPEFLTYFNYEAQQDKSGLPNDRFSAERPEGSISTLTIQRTEQRDSAMYRCASSFRGGGSTDTQYFGPGTRLTVL.

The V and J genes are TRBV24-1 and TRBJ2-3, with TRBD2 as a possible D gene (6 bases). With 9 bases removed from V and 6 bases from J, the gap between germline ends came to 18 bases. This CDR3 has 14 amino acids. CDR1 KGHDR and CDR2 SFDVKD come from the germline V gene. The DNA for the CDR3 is TGTGCCACCGCTTCGGCCGGACTAACGGATACGCAGTATTTT. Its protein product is CATASAGLTDTQYF.

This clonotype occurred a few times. The CDR3 DNA follows: TGTGCCAGCAGTAGGGGACCCTCTGGGGCCAACGTCCTGACTTTC. It specifies CASSRGPSGANVLTF. The chain joins TRBV6-5 to TRBJ2-6; D is tentatively TRBD1 or TRBD2 (5 bases each). Trimming cost V 5 bases and J 0 bases, with 8 bases left between them. CDR3 length: 15 amino acids. Germline loops: CDR1 MNHEY, CDR2 SVGAGI.

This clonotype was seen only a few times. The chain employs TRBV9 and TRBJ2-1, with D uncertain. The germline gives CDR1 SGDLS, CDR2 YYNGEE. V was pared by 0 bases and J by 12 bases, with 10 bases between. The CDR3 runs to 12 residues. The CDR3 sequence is CASSVVGPPQFF. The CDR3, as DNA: TGTGCCAGCAGCGTAGTCGGACCCCCGCAGTTCTTC.

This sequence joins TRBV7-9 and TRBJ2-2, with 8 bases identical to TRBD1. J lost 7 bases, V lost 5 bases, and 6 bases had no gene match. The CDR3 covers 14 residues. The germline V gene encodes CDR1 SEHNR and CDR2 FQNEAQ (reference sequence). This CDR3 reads CASSAGTGSGELFF. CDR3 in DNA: TGTGCCAGCAGCGCAGGGACAGGCAGCGGGGAGCTGTTTTTT.

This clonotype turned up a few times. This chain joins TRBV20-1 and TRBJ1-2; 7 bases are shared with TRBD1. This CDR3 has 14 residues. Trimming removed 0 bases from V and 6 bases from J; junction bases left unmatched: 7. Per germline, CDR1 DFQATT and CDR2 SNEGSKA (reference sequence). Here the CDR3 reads CSARDGRGPDGYTF. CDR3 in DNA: TGCAGTGCTAGAGATGGTAGGGGGCCGGATGGCTACACCTTC.

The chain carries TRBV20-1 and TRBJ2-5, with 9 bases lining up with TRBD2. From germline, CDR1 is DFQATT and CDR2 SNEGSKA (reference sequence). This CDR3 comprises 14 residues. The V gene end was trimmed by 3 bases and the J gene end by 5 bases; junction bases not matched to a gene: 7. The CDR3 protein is CSASRVAGVETQYF. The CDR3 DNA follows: TGCAGTGCTAGTAGGGTAGCGGGGGTGGAGACCCAGTACTTC.

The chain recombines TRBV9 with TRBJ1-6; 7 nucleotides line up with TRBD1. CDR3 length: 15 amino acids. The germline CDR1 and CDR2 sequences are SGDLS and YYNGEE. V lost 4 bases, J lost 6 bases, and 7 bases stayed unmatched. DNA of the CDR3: TGTGCCAGCAGCCCCACCTGGGACAGTAATTCACCCCTCCACTTT. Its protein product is CASSPTWDSNSPLHF. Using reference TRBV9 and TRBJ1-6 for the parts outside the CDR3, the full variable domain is DSGVTQTPKHLITATGQRVTLRCSPRSGDLSVYWYQQSLDQGLQFLIQYYNGEERAKGNILERFSAQQFPDLHSELNLSSLELGDSALYFCASSPTWDSNSPLHFGNGTRLTVT.